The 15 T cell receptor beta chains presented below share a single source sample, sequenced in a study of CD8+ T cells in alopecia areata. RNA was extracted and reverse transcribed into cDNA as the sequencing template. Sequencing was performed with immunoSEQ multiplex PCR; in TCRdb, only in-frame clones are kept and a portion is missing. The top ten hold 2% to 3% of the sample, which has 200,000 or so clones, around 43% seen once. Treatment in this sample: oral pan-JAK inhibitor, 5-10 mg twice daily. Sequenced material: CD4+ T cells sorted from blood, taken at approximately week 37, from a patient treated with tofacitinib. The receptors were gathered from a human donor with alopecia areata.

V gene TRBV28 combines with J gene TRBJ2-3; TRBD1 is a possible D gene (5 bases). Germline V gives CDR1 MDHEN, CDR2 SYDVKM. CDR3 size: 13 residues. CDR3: CAGQGASTDTQYF. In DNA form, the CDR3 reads TGTGCTGGGCAAGGGGCGAGCACAGATACGCAGTATTTT.

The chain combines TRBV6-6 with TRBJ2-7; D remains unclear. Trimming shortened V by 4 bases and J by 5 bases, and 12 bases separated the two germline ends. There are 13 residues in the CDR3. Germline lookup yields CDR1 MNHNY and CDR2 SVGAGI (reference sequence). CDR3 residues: CASSSVPGHEQYF. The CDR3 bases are TGTGCCAGCAGTTCGGTCCCCGGGCACGAGCAGTACTTC.

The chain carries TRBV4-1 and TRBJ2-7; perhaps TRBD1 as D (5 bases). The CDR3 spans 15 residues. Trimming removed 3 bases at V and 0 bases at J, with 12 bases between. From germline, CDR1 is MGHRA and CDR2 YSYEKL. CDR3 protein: CASSQRKGPSYEQYF. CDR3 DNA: TGCGCCAGCAGCCAGAGAAAGGGGCCCTCCTACGAGCAGTACTTC.

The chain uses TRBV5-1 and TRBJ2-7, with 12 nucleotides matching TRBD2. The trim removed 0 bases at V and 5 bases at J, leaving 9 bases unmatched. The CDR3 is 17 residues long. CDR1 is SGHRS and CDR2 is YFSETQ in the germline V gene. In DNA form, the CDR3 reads TGCGCCAGCAGCTTGGCCGCTAGCGGGAGGGCCGGGGACGAGCAGTACTTC. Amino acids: CASSLAASGRAGDEQYF. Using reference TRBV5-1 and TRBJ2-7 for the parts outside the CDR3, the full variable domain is KAGVTQTPRYLIKTRGQQVTLSCSPISGHRSVSWYQQTPGQGLQFLFEYFSETQRNKGNFPGRFSGRQFSNSRSEMNVSTLELGDSALYLCASSLAASGRAGDEQYFGPGTRLTVT.

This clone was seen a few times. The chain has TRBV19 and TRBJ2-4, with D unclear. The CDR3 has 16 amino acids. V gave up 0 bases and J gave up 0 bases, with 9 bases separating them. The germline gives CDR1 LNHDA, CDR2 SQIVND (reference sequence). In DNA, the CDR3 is TGTGCCAGTAGTATAGATCAAAGCAAAGCCAAAAACATTCAGTACTTC. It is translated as CASSIDQSKAKNIQYF.

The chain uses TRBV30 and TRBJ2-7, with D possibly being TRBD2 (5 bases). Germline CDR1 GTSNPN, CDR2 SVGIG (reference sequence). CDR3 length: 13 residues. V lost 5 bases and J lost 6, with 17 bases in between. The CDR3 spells CAWAGILSLEQYF. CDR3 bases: TGTGCCTGGGCCGGGATATTGTCCCTCGAGCAGTACTTC.

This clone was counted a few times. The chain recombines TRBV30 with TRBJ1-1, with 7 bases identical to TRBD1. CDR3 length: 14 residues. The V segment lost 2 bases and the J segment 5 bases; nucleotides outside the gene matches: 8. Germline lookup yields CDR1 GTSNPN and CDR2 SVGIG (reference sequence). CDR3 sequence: CAWSRGLTSTEAFF. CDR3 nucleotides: TGTGCCTGGAGTAGGGGGCTTACATCGACTGAAGCTTTCTTT.

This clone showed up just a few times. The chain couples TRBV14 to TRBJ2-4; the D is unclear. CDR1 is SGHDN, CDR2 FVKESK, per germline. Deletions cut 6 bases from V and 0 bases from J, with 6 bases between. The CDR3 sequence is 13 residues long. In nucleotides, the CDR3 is TGTGCCAGCAGTGAGACAGCCAAAAACATTCAGTACTTC. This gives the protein CASSETAKNIQYF.

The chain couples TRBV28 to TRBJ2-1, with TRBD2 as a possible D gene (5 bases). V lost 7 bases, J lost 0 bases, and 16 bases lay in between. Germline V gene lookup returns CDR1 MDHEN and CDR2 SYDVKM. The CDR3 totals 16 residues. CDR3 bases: TGTGCCAGCACCGTTGGCGGGTTAAGCTCCTACAATGAGCAGTTCTTC. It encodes CASTVGGLSSYNEQFF.

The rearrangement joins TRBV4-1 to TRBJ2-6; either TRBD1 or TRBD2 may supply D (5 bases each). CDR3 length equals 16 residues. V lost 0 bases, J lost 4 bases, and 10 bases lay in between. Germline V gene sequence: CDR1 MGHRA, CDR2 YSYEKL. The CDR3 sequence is CASSQDRGAGANVLTF. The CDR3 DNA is TGCGCCAGCAGCCAAGATCGAGGGGCCGGGGCCAACGTCCTGACTTTC.

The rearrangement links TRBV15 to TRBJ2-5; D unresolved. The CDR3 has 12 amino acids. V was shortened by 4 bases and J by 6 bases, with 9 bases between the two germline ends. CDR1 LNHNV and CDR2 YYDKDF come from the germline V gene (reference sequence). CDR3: CATSNPKQTQYF. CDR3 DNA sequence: TGTGCCACCAGCAATCCTAAACAGACCCAGTACTTC.

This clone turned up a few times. The CDR3 here is CASSQRTSSTYEQYF. The CDR3 DNA reads TGTGCCAGCAGCCAACGGACAAGCAGCACCTACGAGCAGTACTTC. The J gene is TRBJ2-7, the V gene TRBV14; a weak D match, TRBD1 (5 bases). This CDR3 spans 15 amino acids. The ends were cut back, 2 bases at V and 2 bases at J, with 13 bases in the middle. Germline V gene data show CDR1 as SGHDN and CDR2 as FVKESK.

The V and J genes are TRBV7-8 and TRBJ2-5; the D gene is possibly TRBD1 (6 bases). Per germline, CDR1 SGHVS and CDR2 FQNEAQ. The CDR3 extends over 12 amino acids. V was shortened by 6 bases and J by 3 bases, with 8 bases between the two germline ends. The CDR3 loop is CASRWTEETQYF. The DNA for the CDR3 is TGTGCCAGCAGATGGACAGAAGAGACCCAGTACTTC.

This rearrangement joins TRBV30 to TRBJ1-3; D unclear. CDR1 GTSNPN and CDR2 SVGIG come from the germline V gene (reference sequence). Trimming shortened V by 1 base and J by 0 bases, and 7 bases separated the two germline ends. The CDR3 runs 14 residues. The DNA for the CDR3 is TGTGCCTGGAGTGCACCGTCCTCTGGAAACACCATATATTTT. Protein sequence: CAWSAPSSGNTIYF.

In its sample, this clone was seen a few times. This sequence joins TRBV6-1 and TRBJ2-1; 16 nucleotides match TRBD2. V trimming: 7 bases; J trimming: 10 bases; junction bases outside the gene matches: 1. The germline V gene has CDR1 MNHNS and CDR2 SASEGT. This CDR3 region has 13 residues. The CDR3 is CASTGLAGGEQFF. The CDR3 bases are TGTGCCAGCACGGGACTAGCGGGAGGGGAGCAGTTCTTC.